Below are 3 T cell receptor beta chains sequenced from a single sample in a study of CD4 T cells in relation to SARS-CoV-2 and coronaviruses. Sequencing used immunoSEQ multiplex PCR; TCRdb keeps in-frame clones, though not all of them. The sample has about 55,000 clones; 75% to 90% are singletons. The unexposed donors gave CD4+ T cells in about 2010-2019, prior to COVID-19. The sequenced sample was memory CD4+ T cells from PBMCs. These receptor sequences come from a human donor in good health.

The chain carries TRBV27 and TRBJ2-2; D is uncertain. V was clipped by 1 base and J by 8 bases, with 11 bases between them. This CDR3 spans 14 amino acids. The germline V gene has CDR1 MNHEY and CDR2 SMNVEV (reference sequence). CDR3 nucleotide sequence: TGTGCCAGCAGTTTATGGAACAGACCAGGGGAGCTGTTTTTT. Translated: CASSLWNRPGELFF.

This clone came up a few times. CDR3 loop: CASSLTAGTGELFF. The CDR3, as DNA: TGTGCCAGCAGCTTAACGGCGGGCACCGGGGAGCTGTTTTTT. The genes are TRBV7-3 and TRBJ2-2; the D gene is possibly TRBD2 (5 bases). The V gene lost 0 bases and the J gene lost 4 bases, with 6 bases spanning the gap. This CDR3 has 14 amino acids. Germline V gene sequence: CDR1 SGHTA, CDR2 FQGTGA. The whole variable domain, remainder taken from reference TRBV7-3 and TRBJ2-2, is GAGVSQTPSNKVTEKGKYVELRCDPISGHTALYWYRQSLGQGPEFLIYFQGTGAADDSGLPNDRFFAVRPEGSVSTLKIQRTERGDSAVYLCASSLTAGTGELFFGEGSRLTVL.

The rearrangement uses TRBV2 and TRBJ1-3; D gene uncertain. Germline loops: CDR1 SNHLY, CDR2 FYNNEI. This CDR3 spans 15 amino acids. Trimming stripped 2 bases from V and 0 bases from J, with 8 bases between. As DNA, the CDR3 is TGTGCCAGCAGTGAACAGGCCGCCTCTGGAAACACCATATATTTT. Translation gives CASSEQAASGNTIYF.